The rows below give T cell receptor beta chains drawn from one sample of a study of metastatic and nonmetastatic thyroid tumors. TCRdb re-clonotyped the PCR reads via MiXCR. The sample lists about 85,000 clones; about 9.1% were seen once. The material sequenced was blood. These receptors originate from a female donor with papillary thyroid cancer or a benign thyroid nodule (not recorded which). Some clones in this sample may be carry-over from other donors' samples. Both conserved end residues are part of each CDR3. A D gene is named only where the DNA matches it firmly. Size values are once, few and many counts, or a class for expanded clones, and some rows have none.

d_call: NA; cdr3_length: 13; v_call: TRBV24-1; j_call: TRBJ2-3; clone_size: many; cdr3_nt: TGTGCCACCAGCCGAACCGGGACCGGGTCGCAGTATTTT; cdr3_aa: CATSRTGTGSQYF
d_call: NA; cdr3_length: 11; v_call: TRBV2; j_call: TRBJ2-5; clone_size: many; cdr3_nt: TGTGCCAGCACTTATGATGAGACCCAGTACTTC; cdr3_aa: CASTYDETQYF
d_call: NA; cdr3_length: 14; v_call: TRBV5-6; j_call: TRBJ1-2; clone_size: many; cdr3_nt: TGTGCCACCAAAGAGACAGGATGGGACTATGGCTACACCTTC; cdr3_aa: CATKETGWDYGYTF
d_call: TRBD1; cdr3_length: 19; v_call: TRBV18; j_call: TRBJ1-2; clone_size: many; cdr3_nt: TGTGCCAGCTCACCATACGGGAAGACAGGGCGGTTCTTCAACTATGGCTACACCTTC; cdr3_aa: CASSPYGKTGRFFNYGYTF
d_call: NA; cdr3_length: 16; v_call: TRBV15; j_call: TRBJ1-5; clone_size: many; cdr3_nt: TGTGCCACCAGCAGAGATTCTTGGGTTAGCAATCAGCCCCAGCATTTT; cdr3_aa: CATSRDSWVSNQPQHF
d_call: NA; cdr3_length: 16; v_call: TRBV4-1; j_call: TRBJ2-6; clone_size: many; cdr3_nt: TGCGCCAGCAGCCAAGAACGCGGGGCTGGGGCCAACGTCCTGACTTTC; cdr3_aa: CASSQERGAGANVLTF
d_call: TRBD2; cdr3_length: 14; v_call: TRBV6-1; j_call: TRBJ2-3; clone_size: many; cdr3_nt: TGTGCCAGCAAATACTGGGGGGGGGAAGATACGCAGTATTTT; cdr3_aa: CASKYWGGEDTQYF
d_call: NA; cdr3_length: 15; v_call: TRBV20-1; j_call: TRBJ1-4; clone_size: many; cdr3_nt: TGCAGTGCTAGAGATCTTTCGGGGAAGGGCGAAAAACTGTTTTTT; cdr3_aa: CSARDLSGKGEKLFF
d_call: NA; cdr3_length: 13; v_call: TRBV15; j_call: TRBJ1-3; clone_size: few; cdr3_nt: TGTGCCACCTCGTTTAACTCTGGAAACACCATATATTTT; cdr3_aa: CATSFNSGNTIYF
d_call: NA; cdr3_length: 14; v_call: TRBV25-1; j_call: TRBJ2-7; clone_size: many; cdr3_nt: TGTGCCAGCAGTGATTCAGGGCTGACCTACGAGCAGTACTTC; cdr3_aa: CASSDSGLTYEQYF
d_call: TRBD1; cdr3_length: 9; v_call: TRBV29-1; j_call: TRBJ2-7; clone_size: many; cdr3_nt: TGCAGCGACAGGGGCGAGCAGTACTTC; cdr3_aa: CSDRGEQYF
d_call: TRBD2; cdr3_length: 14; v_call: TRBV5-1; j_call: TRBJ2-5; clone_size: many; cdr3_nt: TGCGCCAGCAGCTTTACTAGCGGACAAGAGACCCAGTACTTC; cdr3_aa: CASSFTSGQETQYF
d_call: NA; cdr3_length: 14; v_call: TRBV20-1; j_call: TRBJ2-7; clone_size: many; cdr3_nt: TGCAGTGCTAGGACTGAGCGAACGGCCTACGAGCAGTACTTC; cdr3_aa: CSARTERTAYEQYF
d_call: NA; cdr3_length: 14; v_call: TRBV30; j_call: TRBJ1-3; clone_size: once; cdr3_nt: TGTGCCTGGAGGGGGGGGAGAGCTGGAAACACCATATATTTT; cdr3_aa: CAWRGGRAGNTIYF
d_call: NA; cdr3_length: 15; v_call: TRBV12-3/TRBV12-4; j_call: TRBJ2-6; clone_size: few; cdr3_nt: TGTGCCAGCAGTTTACTCTATTCTGGGGCCAACGTCCTGACTTTC; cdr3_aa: CASSLLYSGANVLTF
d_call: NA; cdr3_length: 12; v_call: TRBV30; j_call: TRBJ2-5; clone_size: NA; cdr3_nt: TGTGCCTGGAGTACCTTCGAGGAGACCCAGTACTTC; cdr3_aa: CAWSTFEETQYF
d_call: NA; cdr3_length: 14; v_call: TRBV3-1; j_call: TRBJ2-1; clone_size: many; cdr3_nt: TGTGCCAGCAGCCAAAGGGTGACAGGTTGGGGGCAGTTCTTC; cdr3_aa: CASSQRVTGWGQFF
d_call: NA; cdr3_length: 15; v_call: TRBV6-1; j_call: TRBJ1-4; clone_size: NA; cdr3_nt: TGTGCAAGCAGGGTTAACCGGTGGGCTAATGAAAAACTGTTTTTT; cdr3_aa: CASRVNRWANEKLFF
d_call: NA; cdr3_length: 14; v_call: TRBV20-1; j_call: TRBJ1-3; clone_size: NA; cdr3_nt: TGCAGTGCTTTGGGGCAGACAGGCGGAAACACCATATATTTT; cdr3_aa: CSALGQTGGNTIYF